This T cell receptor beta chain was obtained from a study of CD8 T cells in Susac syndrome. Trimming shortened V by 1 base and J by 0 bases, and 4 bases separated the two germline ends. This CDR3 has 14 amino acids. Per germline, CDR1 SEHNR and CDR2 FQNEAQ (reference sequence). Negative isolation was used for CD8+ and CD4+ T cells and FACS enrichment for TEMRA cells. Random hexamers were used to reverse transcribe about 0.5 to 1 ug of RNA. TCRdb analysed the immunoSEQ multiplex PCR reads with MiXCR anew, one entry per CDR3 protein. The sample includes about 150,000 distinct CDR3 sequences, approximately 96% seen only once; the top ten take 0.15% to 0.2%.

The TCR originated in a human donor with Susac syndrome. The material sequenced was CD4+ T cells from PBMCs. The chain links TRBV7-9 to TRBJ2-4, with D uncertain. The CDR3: CASSLELAKNIQYF. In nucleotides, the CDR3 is TGTGCCAGCAGCTTAGAACTAGCCAAAAACATTCAGTACTTC.